This entry describes one T cell receptor (beta chain). Looked up from germline, CDR1 is SEHNR and CDR2 is FQNEAQ (reference sequence). V trimming: 4 bases; J trimming: 4 bases; junction bases outside the gene matches: 4. The CDR3 runs to 14 residues. This entry belongs to a study of blood T cell repertoires in COVID-19. Study in general: Acute and convalescent COVID-19 specimens originated in the United States, Italy and Spain. From T cells, B-cell-depleted T cells, or PBMCs came the material, which was cDNA or gDNA.

In the original processing: Amplifying reference gene primers gave estimates of nucleated cell counts. TCRdb's copy holds only in-frame clones and misses some; the assay was immunoSEQ multiplex PCR. V, J and clone size reflect that table, while D and trimming were determined from the DNA. The sample holds about 260,000 clones, approximately 83% seen once. The origin of this receptor is a human donor in a cohort sampled during active COVID-19. Sequenced input: peripheral blood. The chain links TRBV7-9 to TRBJ2-3; 8 nucleotides line up with TRBD2. The DNA of the CDR3 is TGTGCCAGCAGCTCGACGGGGGGGGCAGATACGCAGTATTTT. Residues: CASSSTGGADTQYF.